This record concerns one T cell receptor beta chain sequence. As yet, its antigen is unknown. Isolated RNA was reverse transcribed into cDNA used as the sequencing template. TCRdb's copy holds only in-frame clones and misses some; the assay was immunoSEQ multiplex PCR. The sample shows hundreds of thousands of clones, about 53% of them seen only once. The CDR3 sequence is 14 residues long. V shed 6 bases, J shed 5 bases, and the junction held 9 bases outside the gene matches. Germline V CDR1 and CDR2: SQVTM, ANQGSEA. The data were obtained in a study of CD8+ T cells in alopecia areata. Study at large: It was oral tofacitinib, at 5 to 10 mg twice daily, that treated patients received.

The study's findings and limits: Higher clonality than in normal scalp was seen in lesional scalp, especially alopecia totalis/universalis.

The sequence came from a human donor with alopecia areata. The sample consisted of CD4+ T cells sorted from blood, taken at week 0. The chain joins TRBV29-1 to TRBJ2-7; 11 nucleotides align to TRBD2. The CDR3 is CSVLLAGEPHEQYF. CDR3 bases: TGCAGCGTGCTACTAGCGGGAGAGCCCCACGAGCAGTACTTC.